These T cell receptor beta chains were read from a single sample in a study of blood T cell repertoires in COVID-19. Sequenced by immunoSEQ multiplex PCR; TCRdb stores in-frame clones only, minus some. This sample has 88,000 or so clones, with roughly four fifths found just once. Specimen: peripheral blood. The receptor source for this set is a human donor in a cohort sampled during active COVID-19. The conserved cysteine and the conserved F or W are not part of the CDR3 here.

CDR3	J	V
AWSVRQGHGYT	TRBJ1-2	TRBV30
ASTLGAVGEAF	TRBJ1-1	TRBV6-5
ASNPKAGQVTQGVLYEQY	TRBJ2-7	TRBV28
ASSSLAGGWEDTQY	TRBJ2-3	TRBV7-8
ASKFSLAGVSYEQY	TRBJ2-7	TRBV2
ASYLGGWNSPLH	TRBJ1-6	TRBV2
ASSFGQGVASGSTDTQY	TRBJ2-3	TRBV7-8
ASSPRVAGGGETQY	TRBJ2-5	TRBV7-9
ASSFRTGFYEQY	TRBJ2-7	TRBV6-4
ASSLAESLNTEAF	TRBJ1-1	TRBV5-1
ASSLASGRGSMSYNEQF	TRBJ2-1	TRBV7-8
ASSQDPTGGRVTDTQY	TRBJ2-3	TRBV4-1
ASWRTGNSPLH	TRBJ1-6	TRBV2
ATGQGDNEQF	TRBJ2-1	TRBV24-1
ASSPGTGGHTGELF	TRBJ2-2	TRBV28
ATSSQGGYNSPLH	TRBJ1-6	TRBV15
ASSQTSGGPSSYNEQF	TRBJ2-1	TRBV3-1/TRBV3-2
ASSSYRDEAF	TRBJ1-1	TRBV27
ASSLTRRVAQY	TRBJ2-5	TRBV7-2
ASSIGGPLNQPQH	TRBJ1-5	TRBV19
ASSLDGYYGYT	TRBJ1-2	TRBV6-5
ASSRASSGELF	TRBJ2-2	TRBV14
ASRRSSSYNSPLH	TRBJ1-6	TRBV19
ASSFPRARGAGSSTDTQY	TRBJ2-3	TRBV7-8
ASSSSGLATSYEQY	TRBJ2-7	TRBV5-1
ASRVGQPTNQPQH	TRBJ1-5	TRBV2
ASSQMGPGQPQH	TRBJ1-5	TRBV7-8
ASSLGGGAGGYT	TRBJ1-2	TRBV7-9
ASSEAGQYPSEQY	TRBJ2-7	TRBV6-1
ASSHERGTGELF	TRBJ2-2	TRBV4-2
ASSSGGRGGTDTQY	TRBJ2-3	TRBV28
ASSQGSGTGDEKLF	TRBJ1-4	TRBV3-1/TRBV3-2
ASSFLFRARGIREKLF	TRBJ1-4	TRBV27
AWYRGGGGARELNTGELF	TRBJ2-2	TRBV30
SVRWTGVNQPQH	TRBJ1-5	TRBV29-1
ASSSSGSSYNEQF	TRBJ2-1	TRBV28
ASRDCEGIFEQF	TRBJ2-1	TRBV21-1
ASSLVNEQY	TRBJ2-7	TRBV11-2
ASSVVEYEQF	TRBJ2-1	TRBV9
ASSAGTSGSNEQF	TRBJ2-1	TRBV2
ASSVSGTNTGELF	TRBJ2-2	TRBV9
ASRLTYEQY	TRBJ2-7	TRBV10-1
ASSFVLAGGELF	TRBJ2-2	TRBV28
ASSAPTGDRFEQF	TRBJ2-1	TRBV21-1
ASSLSSQNTIY	TRBJ1-3	TRBV27
ASSIPDRGDEKLF	TRBJ1-4	TRBV9